This TCR beta chain was retrieved from a study of post-analysis software for immune sequencing data. Study results and limitations: Those with multiple sclerosis, the patient group, showed significantly lower normalized Chao1 diversity than controls. In patients, TRBV5-6, TRBV5-1 and TRBV20-1 belonged to about five TRBV segments found more frequently than in controls. F measure showed strong co-clustering of same-batch samples.

Every TCR beta cDNA library bore unique molecular identifiers. TCRdb processed the PCR reads anew with MiXCR; each CDR3 protein has one entry. The table records hundreds of thousands of distinct CDR3 sequences, 45% of them present only once. Comment on this clonotype: The antigen is unknown.

The J segment lost 3 bases and the V segment lost 0 bases, leaving 7 bases of the junction unmatched. Germline CDR1 reads SGHDN; CDR2 reads FVKESK. The CDR3 has 17 residues. This chain links TRBV14 with TRBJ2-3; 9 bases map to TRBD2. The sequence was obtained from a girl aged 5 to 17 with multiple sclerosis. The sequenced sample was blood. CDR3 sequence (DNA): TGTGCCAGCAGCCAAGATTTAGCGGGAGATTCTACAGATACGCAGTATTTT. Translation: CASSQDLAGDSTDTQYF.